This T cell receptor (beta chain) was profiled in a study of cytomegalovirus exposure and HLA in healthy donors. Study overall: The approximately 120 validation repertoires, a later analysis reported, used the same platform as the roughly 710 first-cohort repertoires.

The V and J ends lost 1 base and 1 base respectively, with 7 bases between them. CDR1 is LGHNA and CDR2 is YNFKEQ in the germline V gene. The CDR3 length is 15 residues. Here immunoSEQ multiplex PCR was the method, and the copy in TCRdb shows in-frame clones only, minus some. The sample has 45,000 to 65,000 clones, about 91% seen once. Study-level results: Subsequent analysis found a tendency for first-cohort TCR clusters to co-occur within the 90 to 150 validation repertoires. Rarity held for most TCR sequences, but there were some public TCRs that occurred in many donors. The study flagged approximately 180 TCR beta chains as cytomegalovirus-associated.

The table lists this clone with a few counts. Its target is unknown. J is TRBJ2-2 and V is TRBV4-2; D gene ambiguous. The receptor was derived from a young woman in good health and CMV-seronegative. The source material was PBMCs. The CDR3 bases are TGTGCCAGCAGCCAAGGGTCGGGGAACACCGGGGAGCTGTTTTTT. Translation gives CASSQGSGNTGELFF.